These 20 T cell receptor beta chains were sequenced from one sample in a study. Library preparation for bulk TCR sequencing followed a modified SMART protocol. One entry per CDR3 protein results from TCRdb running MiXCR on the 5' RACE reads. The sample consists of around 210 distinct CDR3 sequences, around 9.6% of them appearing once. The sequencing here drew on gluten tetramer+ CD4+ T cells from blood or duodenal biopsy (not recorded which); whether cultured is not recorded, taken while untreated, on a gluten-free diet, or during gluten challenge (not recorded which). Source of these receptors: a male donor with celiac disease.

This clonotype ranks as medium-sized (0.01 to 0.1%). V gene TRBV20-1 combines with J gene TRBJ2-1, with 11 bases lining up with TRBD2. V was clipped by 1 base and J by 9 bases; unmatched bases: 11. Germline V gene lookup returns CDR1 DFQATT and CDR2 SNEGSKA (reference sequence). The CDR3 spans 16 residues. In DNA form, the CDR3 reads TGCAGTGCTAGAGCGCCACTAGCGGGGGTCGCGGGTGAGCAGTTCTTC. Encoded protein: CSARAPLAGVAGEQFF.

In this sample, this clonotype is large. CDR3 bases: TGCGCCAGCAGCCGACTAGCGGGAGCTGGGGCCAACGTCCTGACTTTC. Translation gives CASSRLAGAGANVLTF. This chain links TRBV4-1 with TRBJ2-6; 12 bases agree with TRBD2. The germline gives CDR1 MGHRA, CDR2 YSYEKL. With V trimmed by 4 bases and J by 2 bases, 0 bases remained unmatched. This CDR3 contains 16 residues.

By proportion, this clonotype is medium-sized (0.01 to 0.1%). This chain uses TRBV19 with TRBJ1-2; no clear D gene. The CDR3 runs 13 residues. The germline CDR1 and CDR2 sequences are LNHDA and SQIVND (reference sequence). The V and J ends lost 5 bases and 4 bases respectively, with 11 bases between them. The CDR3 nucleotides are TGTGCCAGTAGTCTAGCCTGGACCTATGGCTACACCTTC. Amino acids: CASSLAWTYGYTF.

Within the sample, this clonotype is large. The V gene is TRBV18, the J gene TRBJ1-1, with D unclear. Germline CDR1 reads KGHSH; CDR2 reads LQKENI. Trimming removed 3 bases at V and 3 bases at J, with 11 bases between. This CDR3 comprises 14 residues. The CDR3 nucleotides are TGTGCCAGCTCACCTGTAGGGTGGGACACTGAAGCTTTCTTT. Amino acid sequence: CASSPVGWDTEAFF.

This clonotype is deemed large. The CDR3 protein is CATSRLQHYEQYF. DNA for the CDR3: TGTGCCACCAGCAGACTACAGCACTACGAGCAGTACTTC. V and J are TRBV15 and TRBJ2-7; D is unresolved. The CDR3 runs to 13 residues. Trimming cost V 2 bases and J 3 bases, with 8 bases left between them. Germline V lookup: CDR1 LNHNV, CDR2 YYDKDF (reference sequence). The variable domain in full, completed from reference TRBV15 and TRBJ2-7, reads DAMVIQNPRYQVTQFGKPVTLSCSQTLNHNVMYWYQQKSSQAPKLLFHYYDKDFNNEADTPDNFQSRRPNTSFCFLDIRSPGLGDTAMYLCATSRLQHYEQYFGPGTRLTVT.

By sample fraction, this clonotype is large (0.1 to 1%). The rearrangement uses TRBV7-3 and TRBJ2-3, with 9 bases that match TRBD2. V was clipped by 1 base and J by 4 bases; unmatched bases: 3. Germline values: CDR1 SGHTA, CDR2 FQGTGA. The CDR3 consists of 15 residues. Here the CDR3 DNA reads TGTGCCAGCAGCTTAAGAGCGGGGGGATCAGATACGCAGTATTTT. It translates to CASSLRAGGSDTQYF.

This clonotype ranks as hyperexpanded. The chain links TRBV5-1 to TRBJ2-3, with D tentatively TRBD1 (6 bases). CDR1 SGHRS and CDR2 YFSETQ come from the germline V gene. This CDR3 spans 14 amino acids. V lost 3 bases and J 1 base, leaving 9 bases between the germline ends. Written as DNA, the CDR3 is TGCGCCAGCAGCTGGGGACAACGCACAGATACGCAGTATTTT. Its translation is CASSWGQRTDTQYF.

This clonotype is hyperexpanded by share. The rearrangement joins TRBV29-1 to TRBJ1-1; D is unclear. The V gene's germline CDR1 is SQVTM and CDR2 ANQGSEA. V was trimmed by 7 bases and J by 3 bases, leaving 12 bases between them. CDR3 length equals 12 residues. The CDR3 spells CSGRGWDTEAFF. The CDR3 DNA is TGCAGCGGGCGGGGATGGGACACTGAAGCTTTCTTT.

This clonotype is categorized as large. In DNA form, the CDR3 reads TGCGCCAGCAGCCAAGCCCTAATAGGTGGCTACACCTTC. It is translated as CASSQALIGGYTF. This rearrangement joins TRBV4-3 to TRBJ1-2, with unresolved D. CDR1 is LGHNA and CDR2 is YSLEER in the germline V gene. CDR3 length: 13 amino acids. Between the trimmed V and J ends, which lost 1 base and 7 bases, there was a span of 10 bases.

This clonotype is termed large (0.1 to 1%). The CDR3, as DNA: TGTGCCAGCAGCTTCTCGACCGAATACGAGCAGTACTTC. Residues: CASSFSTEYEQYF. This chain connects TRBV12-3 or TRBV12-4 to TRBJ2-7; no firm D call. The ends were cut back, 6 bases at V and 4 bases at J, with 13 bases in the middle. This CDR3 region has 13 residues.

This clonotype rates as large. The chain has TRBV28 and TRBJ2-7; D not resolved. Looked up from germline, CDR1 is MDHEN and CDR2 is SYDVKM. The CDR3 is 13 residues long. Trimming left V 3 bases short and J 5 bases short, with 11 bases between. The CDR3 DNA reads as TGTGCCAGCAGTTTTCTCCAGAAGCACGAGCAGTACTTC. The encoded protein is CASSFLQKHEQYF.

The chain has TRBV7-2 and TRBJ2-3; D perhaps matches TRBD1 (6 bases). The CDR3 covers 13 residues. Germline V gene data show CDR1 as SGHTA and CDR2 as FQGNSA. V shed 4 bases and J shed 7 bases, with 12 bases lying between them. In nucleotides, the CDR3 is TGTGCCAGCAGCTCTCGAACAGGGAATACGCAGTATTTT. Protein product: CASSSRTGNTQYF.

Within the sample, this clonotype is medium-sized. This chain uses TRBV13 with TRBJ2-7, with D perhaps TRBD2 (6 bases). The CDR3 length is 15 residues. V was clipped by 3 bases and J by 4 bases, with 16 bases between them. Germline CDR1 PRHDT, CDR2 FYEKMQ (reference sequence). In DNA, the CDR3 is TGTGCCAGCAGCTTCCGATCCGGGGGAGAATACGAGCAGTACTTC. The encoded protein is CASSFRSGGEYEQYF.

In its sample, this clonotype is large (0.1 to 1%). The chain carries TRBV7-3 and TRBJ1-3, with D tentatively TRBD1 (6 bases). Trimming took off 2 bases at V and 4 bases at J, with 12 bases between the two ends. CDR3 size: 15 residues. Germline lookup yields CDR1 SGHTA and CDR2 FQGTGA. The CDR3 DNA reads TGTGCCAGCAGCTTACGGGCAGGGGACGGAAACACCATATATTTT. Translated, it gives CASSLRAGDGNTIYF. Supplemented by reference TRBV7-3 and TRBJ1-3, the full variable domain reads GAGVSQTPSNKVTEKGKYVELRCDPISGHTALYWYRQSLGQGPEFLIYFQGTGAADDSGLPNDRFFAVRPEGSVSTLKIQRTERGDSAVYLCASSLRAGDGNTIYFGEGSWLTVV.

In this sample, this clonotype is large. This chain joins TRBV29-1 and TRBJ1-1; 8 bases match TRBD1. The CDR3 runs to 15 residues. Unmatched junction bases numbered 14, after V lost 3 bases and J lost 8 bases. Germline V gene sequence: CDR1 SQVTM, CDR2 ANQGSEA. CDR3 sequence (DNA): TGCAGCGTTGATAAAATGGCAGGGGGCAACCCGGAAGCTTTCTTT. Protein product: CSVDKMAGGNPEAFF.

Within the sample, this clonotype is medium-sized. This chain uses TRBV19 with TRBJ2-7; 7 nucleotides agree with TRBD1. Per germline, CDR1 LNHDA and CDR2 SQIVND (reference sequence). The CDR3 sequence is 14 residues long. J gave up 3 bases and V 5 bases, and 7 bases lay outside the gene matches. The DNA for the CDR3 is TGTGCCAGTAGTCCGACAGGGATAAGCTACGAGCAGTACTTC. Its translation: CASSPTGISYEQYF. Combining the CDR3 with reference TRBV19 and TRBJ2-7 gives the whole variable domain DGGITQSPKYLFRKEGQNVTLSCEQNLNHDAMYWYRQDPGQGLRLIYYSQIVNDFQKGDIAEGYSVSREKKESFPLTVTSAQKNPTAFYLCASSPTGISYEQYFGPGTRLTVT.

In its sample, this clonotype is large. V is TRBV2 and J is TRBJ1-5; D call uncertain. Trimming shortened V by 5 bases and J by 3 bases, and 14 bases separated the two germline ends. The germline CDR1 and CDR2 sequences are SNHLY and FYNNEI. The CDR3 spans 15 residues. The CDR3 region has the DNA TGTGCCAGCAGTCGAAACCCGGGCCCCAATCAGCCCCAGCATTTT. Protein product: CASSRNPGPNQPQHF.

This clonotype ranks as large. This rearrangement joins TRBV20-1 to TRBJ2-3; 7 bases map to TRBD2. Germline V gene sequence: CDR1 DFQATT, CDR2 SNEGSKA (reference sequence). This CDR3 spans 14 amino acids. CDR3 sequence reads: CSSSGGSFADTQYF. CDR3 bases: TGCAGCTCGTCGGGCGGGAGCTTCGCAGATACGCAGTATTTT.

By frequency in the sample, this clonotype is hyperexpanded. The J gene is TRBJ1-6, the V gene TRBV7-6; possible D gene TRBD1, 5 bases. Between the trimmed V and J ends, which lost 2 bases and 8 bases, there was a span of 10 bases. Germline V CDR1 and CDR2: SGHVS, FNYEAQ. The CDR3 covers 14 residues. CDR3 amino acids: CASSLTGFDSPLHF. CDR3 coding DNA: TGTGCCAGCAGCTTAACAGGTTTTGATTCACCCCTCCACTTT.

This clonotype was counted a few times. The gene calls are TRBV21-1 and TRBJ2-1; the D call of TRBD2 is as the table states it, not checked on the DNA. TRBV21-1 is a known pseudogene. The CDR3 has 21 amino acids. CDR3 loop: CASNLRSGTSGSSSPLHEQFF. The CDR3 region has the DNA TGTGCCAGCAACCTAAGATCCGGGACTAGCGGCTCCTCGAGTCCCCTCCATGAGCAGTTCTTC.